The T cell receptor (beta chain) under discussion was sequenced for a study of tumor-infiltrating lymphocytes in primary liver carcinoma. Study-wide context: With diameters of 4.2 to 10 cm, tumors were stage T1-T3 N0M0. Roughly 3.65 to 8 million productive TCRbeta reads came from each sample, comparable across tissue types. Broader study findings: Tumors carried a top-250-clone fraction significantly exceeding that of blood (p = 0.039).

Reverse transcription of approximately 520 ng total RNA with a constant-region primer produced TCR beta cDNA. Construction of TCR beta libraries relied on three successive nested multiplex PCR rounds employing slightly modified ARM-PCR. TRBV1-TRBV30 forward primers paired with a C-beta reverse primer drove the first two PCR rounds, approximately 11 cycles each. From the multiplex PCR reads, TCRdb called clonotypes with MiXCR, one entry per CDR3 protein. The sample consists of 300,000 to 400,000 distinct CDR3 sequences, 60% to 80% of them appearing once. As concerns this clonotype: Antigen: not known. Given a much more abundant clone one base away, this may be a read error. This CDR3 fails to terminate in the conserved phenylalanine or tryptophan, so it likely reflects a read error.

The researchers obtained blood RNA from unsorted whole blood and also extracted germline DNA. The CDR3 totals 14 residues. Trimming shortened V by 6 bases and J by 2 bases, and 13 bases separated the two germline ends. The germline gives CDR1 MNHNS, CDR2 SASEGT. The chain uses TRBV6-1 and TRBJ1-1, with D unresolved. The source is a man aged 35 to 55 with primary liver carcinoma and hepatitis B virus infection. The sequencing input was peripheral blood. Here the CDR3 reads CASSDQAVNTEAFS. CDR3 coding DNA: TGTGCCAGCAGCGACCAAGCGGTCAACACTGAAGCTTTCTCT.